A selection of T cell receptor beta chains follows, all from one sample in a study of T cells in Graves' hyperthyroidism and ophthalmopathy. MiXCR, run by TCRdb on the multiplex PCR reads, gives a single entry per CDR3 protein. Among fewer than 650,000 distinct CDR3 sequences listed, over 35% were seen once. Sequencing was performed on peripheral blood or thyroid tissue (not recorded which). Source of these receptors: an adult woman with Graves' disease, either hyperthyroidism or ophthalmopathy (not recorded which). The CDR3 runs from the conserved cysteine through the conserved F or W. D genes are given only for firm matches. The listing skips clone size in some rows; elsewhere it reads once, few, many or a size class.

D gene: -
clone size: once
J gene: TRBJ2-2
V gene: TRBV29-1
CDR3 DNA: TGCAGCGTTGCCCGGATGAACACTGGGGAGCTGTTTTTT
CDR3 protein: CSVARMNTGELFF

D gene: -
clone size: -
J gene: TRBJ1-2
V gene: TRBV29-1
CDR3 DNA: TGCAGCGTTGGGCCGGCAGGAGAAGACTATGGCTACACCTTC
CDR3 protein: CSVGPAGEDYGYTF

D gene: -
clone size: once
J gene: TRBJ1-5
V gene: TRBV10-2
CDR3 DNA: TGTGCCAGCAGCCTCTCCGTGGGGACACCGAATCAGCCCCAGCATTTT
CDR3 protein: CASSLSVGTPNQPQHF

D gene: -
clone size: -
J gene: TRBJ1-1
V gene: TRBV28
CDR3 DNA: TGTGCCAGCAGGCTCCCCCTGAACACTGAAGCTTTCTTT
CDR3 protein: CASRLPLNTEAFF

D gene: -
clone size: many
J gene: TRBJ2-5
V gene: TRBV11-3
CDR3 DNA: TGTGCCAGCAGCCTTCGACTAGAACAAGAGACCCAGTACTTC
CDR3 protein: CASSLRLEQETQYF

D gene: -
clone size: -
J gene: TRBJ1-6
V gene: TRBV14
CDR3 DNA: TGTGCCAGCAGCCGCCGCACTAGCGGGAGCTCCTATAATTCACCCCTCCACTTT
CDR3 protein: CASSRRTSGSSYNSPLHF

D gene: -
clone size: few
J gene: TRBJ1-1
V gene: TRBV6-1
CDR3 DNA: TGTGCCAGCGGGGTCCTCATGAACACTGAAGCTTTCTTT
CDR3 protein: CASGVLMNTEAFF

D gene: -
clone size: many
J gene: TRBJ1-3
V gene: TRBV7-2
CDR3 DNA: TGTGCCAGCAGCTTCGGGGAAACAGGAAACACCATATATTTT
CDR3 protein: CASSFGETGNTIYF

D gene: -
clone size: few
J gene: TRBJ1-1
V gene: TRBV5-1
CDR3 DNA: TGCGCCAGCAGCTTCACGTCACGCGACACTGAAGCTTTCTTT
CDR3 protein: CASSFTSRDTEAFF

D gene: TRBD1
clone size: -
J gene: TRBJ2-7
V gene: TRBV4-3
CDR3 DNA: TGCGCCAGCAGCCGGGCCGGGACAGGCCAATACGAGCAGTACTTC
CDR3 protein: CASSRAGTGQYEQYF

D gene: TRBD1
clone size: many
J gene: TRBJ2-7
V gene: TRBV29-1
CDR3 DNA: TGCAGCGTTGAACCGGGACAGGGTAACGAGCAGTACTTC
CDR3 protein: CSVEPGQGNEQYF

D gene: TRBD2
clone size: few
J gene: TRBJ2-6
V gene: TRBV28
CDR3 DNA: TGTGCCAGCAGGGGCGCGGGAGGGCCCGGGGCCAACGTCCTGACTTTC
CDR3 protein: CASRGAGGPGANVLTF

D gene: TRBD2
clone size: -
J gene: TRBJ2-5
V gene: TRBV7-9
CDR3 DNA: TGTGCCAGCACCAAACTAGCGGGAGTTGAAGAGACCCAGTACTTC
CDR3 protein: CASTKLAGVEETQYF

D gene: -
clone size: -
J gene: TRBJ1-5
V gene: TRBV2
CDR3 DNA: TGTGCCAGCAGAAGCGGACCGGGTTCGGGGCAGCCCCAGCATTTT
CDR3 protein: CASRSGPGSGQPQHF

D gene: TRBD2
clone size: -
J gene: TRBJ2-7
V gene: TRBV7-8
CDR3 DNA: TGTGCCAGCACCGGGACGGGAGGATTCTACGAGCAGTACTTC
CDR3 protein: CASTGTGGFYEQYF

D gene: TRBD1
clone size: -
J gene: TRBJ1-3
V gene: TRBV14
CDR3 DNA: TGTGCCAGCAGCCAAGATCACAGGGGCAGCGGAAACACCATATATTTT
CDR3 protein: CASSQDHRGSGNTIYF

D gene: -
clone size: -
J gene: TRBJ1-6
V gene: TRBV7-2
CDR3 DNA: TGTGCCAGCAGCTTCCGGCAGGCGAGCAATTCACCCCTCCACTTT
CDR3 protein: CASSFRQASNSPLHF

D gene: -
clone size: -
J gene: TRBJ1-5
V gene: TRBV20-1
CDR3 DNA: TGCAGTGCTAGCCAAGGATTCGGGGCCAATCAGCCCCAGCATTTT
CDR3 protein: CSASQGFGANQPQHF

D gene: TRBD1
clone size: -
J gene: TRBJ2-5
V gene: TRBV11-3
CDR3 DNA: TGTGCCAGCAGCGCAGACAGGGTAACCCAGTACTTC
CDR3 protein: CASSADRVTQYF

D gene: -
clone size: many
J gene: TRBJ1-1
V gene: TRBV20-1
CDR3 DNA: TGCAGTGCTTGGACAGATCTGAACACTGAAGCTTTCTTT
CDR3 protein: CSAWTDLNTEAFF

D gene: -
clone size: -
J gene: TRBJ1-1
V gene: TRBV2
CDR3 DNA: TGTGCCAGCAGTGCAGAACGGAACACTCAAGCTTTCTTT
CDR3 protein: CASSAERNTQAFF

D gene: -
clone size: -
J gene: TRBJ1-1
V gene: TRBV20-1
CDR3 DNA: TGCAGTGCGCGAGGGGGAGACACTGAAGCTTCCTTT
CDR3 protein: CSARGGDTEASF

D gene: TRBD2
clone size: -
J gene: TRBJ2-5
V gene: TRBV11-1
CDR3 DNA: TGTGCCAGCAGCTTAAATTGGCTAGCGGAGTCCCAAGAGACCCAGTACTTC
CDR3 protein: CASSLNWLAESQETQYF

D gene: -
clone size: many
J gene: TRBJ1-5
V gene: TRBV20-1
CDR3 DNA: TGCAGTGCTAGTTTGTCAGATTATCAGCCCCAGCATTTT
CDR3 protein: CSASLSDYQPQHF

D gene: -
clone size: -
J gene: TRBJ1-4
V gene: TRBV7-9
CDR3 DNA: TGCGCCAGCAGCCCAGGGATGGAGGAAAAACTGTTTTTT
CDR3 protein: CASSPGMEEKLFF

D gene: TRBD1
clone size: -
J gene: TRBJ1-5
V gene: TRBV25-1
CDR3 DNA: TGTGCCAGCAGTGACGGGGGACAGGGGGTGAGTCAGCCCCAGCATTTT
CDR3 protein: CASSDGGQGVSQPQHF

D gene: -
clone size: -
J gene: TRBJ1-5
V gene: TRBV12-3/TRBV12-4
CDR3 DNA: TGTGCCAGCAGTAACAGGGTACAAGAGACCCAGCATTTT
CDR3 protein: CASSNRVQETQHF

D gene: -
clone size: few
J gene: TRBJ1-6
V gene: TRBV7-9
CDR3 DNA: TGTGCCAGCAGCTCTGACGGGGGAAATCGGAATTCACCCCTCCACTTT
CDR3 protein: CASSSDGGNRNSPLHF

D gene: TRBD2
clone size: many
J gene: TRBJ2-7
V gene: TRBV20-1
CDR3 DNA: TGCAGTGCCCGGACTAGCGGGGACTCCTCCTACGAGCAGTACTTC
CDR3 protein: CSARTSGDSSYEQYF

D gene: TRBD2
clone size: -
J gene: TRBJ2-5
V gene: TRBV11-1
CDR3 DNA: TGTGCCAGCAGCTTGTACTCCAACACCGGGAGGGCCTCAGAGACCCAGTACTTC
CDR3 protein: CASSLYSNTGRASETQYF

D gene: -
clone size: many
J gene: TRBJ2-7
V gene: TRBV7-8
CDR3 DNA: TGTGCCAGCAGCTTAGAGGTCCAGGGATTAAGCGAGCAGTACTTC
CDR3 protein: CASSLEVQGLSEQYF

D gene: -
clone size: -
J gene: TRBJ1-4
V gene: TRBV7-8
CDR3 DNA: TGTGCCAGCAGCTCCAGGAGACAGATGAATGAAAAACTGTTTTTT
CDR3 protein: CASSSRRQMNEKLFF

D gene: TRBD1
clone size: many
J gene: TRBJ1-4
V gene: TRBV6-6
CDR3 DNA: TGTGCCAGCAGACCGGACAGGGACCTAGCGCGGAAACTGTTTTTT
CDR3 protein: CASRPDRDLARKLFF

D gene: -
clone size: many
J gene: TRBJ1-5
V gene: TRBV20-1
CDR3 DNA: TGCAGTGCGGGGGGACGGGGCAAGCCCCAGCATTTT
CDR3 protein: CSAGGRGKPQHF

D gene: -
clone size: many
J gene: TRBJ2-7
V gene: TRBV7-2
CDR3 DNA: TGTGCCAGCAGCCCAAGCCGATCCCTCTACGAGCAGTACTTC
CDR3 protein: CASSPSRSLYEQYF

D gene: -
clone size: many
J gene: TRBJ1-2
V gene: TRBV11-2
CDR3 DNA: TGTGCCAGCAGCTTAGATTCAGGGCGTCCCTATGGCTACACCTTC
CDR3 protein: CASSLDSGRPYGYTF

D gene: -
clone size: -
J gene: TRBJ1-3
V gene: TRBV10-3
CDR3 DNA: TGTGCCATCAGGGGAGGGGGAAACACCATATATTTT
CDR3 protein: CAIRGGGNTIYF

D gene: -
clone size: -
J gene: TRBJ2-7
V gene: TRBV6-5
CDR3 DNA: TGTGCCACTACTACAGGGATCTCCTACGAGCAGTACTTC
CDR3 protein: CATTTGISYEQYF

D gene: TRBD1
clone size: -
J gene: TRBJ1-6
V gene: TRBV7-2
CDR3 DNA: TGTGCCAGCAGCCTAAGGACAGGGGGTACTTCACCCCTCCACTTT
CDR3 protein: CASSLRTGGTSPLHF

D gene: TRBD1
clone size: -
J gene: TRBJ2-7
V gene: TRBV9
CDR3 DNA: TGTGCCAGCAGCGTAGTGGGACAGGGTGCCGAGCAGTACTTC
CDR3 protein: CASSVVGQGAEQYF

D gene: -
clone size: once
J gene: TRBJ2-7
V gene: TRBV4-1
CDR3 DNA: TGCGCCAGCAGCCACACGACACCTTACGAGCAGTACTTC
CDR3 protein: CASSHTTPYEQYF

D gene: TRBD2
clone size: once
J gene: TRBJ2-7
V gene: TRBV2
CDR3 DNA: TGTGCCAGCAGTGGGATCCCCGGGACTAGCGGGTACGAGCAGTACTTC
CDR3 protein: CASSGIPGTSGYEQYF

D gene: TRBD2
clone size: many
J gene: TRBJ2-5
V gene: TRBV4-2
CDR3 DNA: TGTGCCAGCAGCCTCGAACTAGCGAAGGAGACCCAGTACTTC
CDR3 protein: CASSLELAKETQYF

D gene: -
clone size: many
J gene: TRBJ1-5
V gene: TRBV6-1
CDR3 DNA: TGTGCCAGCAGATTGGTGAGGGACTTGTTACAGCCCCAGCATTTT
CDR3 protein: CASRLVRDLLQPQHF

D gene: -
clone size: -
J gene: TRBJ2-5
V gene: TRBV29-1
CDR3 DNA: TGCAGCGTTGAACGGGCAGGGGAGACCCAGTACTTC
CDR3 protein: CSVERAGETQYF

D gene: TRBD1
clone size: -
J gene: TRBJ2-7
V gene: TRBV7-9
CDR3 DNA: TGTGCCAGCACCCAGGGGGAATCCTACGAGCAGTACTTC
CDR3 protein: CASTQGESYEQYF

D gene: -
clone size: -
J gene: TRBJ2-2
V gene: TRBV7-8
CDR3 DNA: TGTGCCAGCAGCTTAGTCCCCGGGGAGCTGTTTTTT
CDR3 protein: CASSLVPGELFF

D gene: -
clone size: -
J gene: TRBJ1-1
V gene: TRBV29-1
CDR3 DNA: TGCAGCGCCGGCCGTTATTCACGGTCAGGGGCTTTCTTT
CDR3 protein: CSAGRYSRSGAFF

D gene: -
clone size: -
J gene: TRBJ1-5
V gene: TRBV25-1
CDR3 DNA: TGTGCCAGCAGTGCTCCGCAGGGAAATCAGCCCCAGCATTTT
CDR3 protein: CASSAPQGNQPQHF

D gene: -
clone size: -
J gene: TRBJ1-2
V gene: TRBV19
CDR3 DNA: TGTGCCAGTGGGTTGGTTCGAGGGGACGGCTACACCTTC
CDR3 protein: CASGLVRGDGYTF

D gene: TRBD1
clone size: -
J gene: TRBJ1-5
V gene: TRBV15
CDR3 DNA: TGTGCCACCAGCAGTAGTGACAGGGGCCTTAGCAATCAGCCCCAGCATTTT
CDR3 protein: CATSSSDRGLSNQPQHF

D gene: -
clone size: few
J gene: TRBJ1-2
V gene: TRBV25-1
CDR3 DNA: TGTGCCAGCCTAATTCGAGGGTCGTACTATGGCTACACCTTC
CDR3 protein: CASLIRGSYYGYTF

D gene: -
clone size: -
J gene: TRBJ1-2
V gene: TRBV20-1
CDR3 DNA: TGCAGTGCTAGAGATTACCGGGACACTTCCGGGGACGATGGCTACACCTTC
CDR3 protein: CSARDYRDTSGDDGYTF

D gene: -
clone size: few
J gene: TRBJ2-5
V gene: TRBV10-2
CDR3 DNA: TGCGCCAGCAGTGTCGGGGGGCGGGGAGAGACCCAGTACTTC
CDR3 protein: CASSVGGRGETQYF

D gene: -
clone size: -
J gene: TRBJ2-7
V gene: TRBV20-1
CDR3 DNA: TGCAGTGCTAGGCCCGGGCCCCCCTACGAGCAGTACTTC
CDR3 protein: CSARPGPPYEQYF